What follows describes a single TCR beta chain. Germline CDR1 PRHDT, CDR2 FYEKMQ (reference sequence). This CDR3 is built from 12 residues. Trimming removed 1 base at V and 5 bases at J, with 5 bases between. Using immunoSEQ multiplex PCR, the repertoire was profiled, and TCRdb retains in-frame clones only, with some absent. Of under 200,000 clones detected, 75% to 90% appear once; the ten largest clones hold around 10%. The record originates from a study of blood T cell repertoires in COVID-19. Study-wide context: Sites across the United States, Italy and Spain contributed samples from acute and convalescent COVID-19.

Material: peripheral blood. The chain is built from TRBV13 and TRBJ1-1; D not certain. This TCR derives from an elderly woman with active or convalescent COVID-19. CDR3 region: CASSLDPTEAFF. The CDR3 DNA reads as TGTGCCAGCAGCTTAGATCCGACTGAAGCTTTCTTT.